This entry describes one T cell receptor beta chain. Antigen unknown. Genomic DNA (roughly 2.2 micrograms) was obtained from cryopreserved PBMCs for construction of TCR beta libraries. These data are taken from a study of cytotoxic CD8 clonotypes in ibrutinib-treated CLL. About the research overall: The group held about 11 relapsed/refractory and around 15 treatment-naive patients, with some 17 IGHV unmutated. Study-level results: Clonality rose at ibrutinib response, held steady in sustained remission, and fell toward baseline at progression.

The intended depth for sequencing was 1 in 200,000 to 1 in 1 million T cells. Sequencing was performed with immunoSEQ multiplex PCR; in TCRdb, only in-frame clones are kept and a portion is missing. Of over 65,000 clones listed, more than 75% are singletons. Germline assignment: CDR1 SGHTA and CDR2 FQGNSA. Trimming left V 5 bases short and J 3 bases short, with 20 bases between. This CDR3 has 17 amino acids. Sequences were derived from PBMCs, sampled after 12 months of ibrutinib treatment. This TCR derives from a human donor with chronic lymphocytic leukemia. The J gene is TRBJ2-1, the V gene TRBV7-2; maybe TRBD1 (6 bases). The DNA of the CDR3 is TGTGCCAGCAGCCCGGGTCAGGGGAAGGCCTTCTACAATGAGCAGTTCTTC. Its translation is CASSPGQGKAFYNEQFF.